A selection of T cell receptor beta chains follows, all from one sample in a study of blood T cell repertoires in COVID-19. Sequencing used immunoSEQ multiplex PCR; TCRdb keeps in-frame clones, though not all of them. The sample has about 94,000 clones, approximately 80% seen once. Sequencing was carried out using peripheral blood. The source is a human donor in a cohort sampled during active COVID-19. The CDR3 runs from the conserved cysteine through the conserved F or W. A D gene is named only where the DNA matches it firmly. Clone size appears in some rows only: once, few, many, or a class for an expanded clone.

j_call v_call clone_size d_call cdr3_aa cdr3_nt
TRBJ1-1 TRBV3-1/TRBV3-2 few - CASSQERGTEAFF TGTGCCAGCAGCCAAGAAAGGGGGACTGAAGCTTTCTTT
TRBJ1-1 TRBV7-3 - - CASSPTTITTTGLNTEAFF TGTGCCAGCAGCCCTACCACAATAACGACCACAGGGCTGAACACTGAAGCTTTCTTT
TRBJ1-2 TRBV28 - - CASSHPSPSQSYGYTF TGTGCCAGCAGTCACCCTAGCCCGTCACAGAGCTATGGCTACACCTTC
TRBJ2-6 TRBV3-1/TRBV3-2 - - CASSPQGRTGANVLTF TGTGCCAGCAGCCCTCAGGGGAGAACTGGGGCCAACGTCCTGACTTTC
TRBJ2-7 TRBV7-9 few - CASSRTLGPYEQYF TGTGCCAGCAGCCGGACACTCGGACCCTACGAGCAGTACTTC
TRBJ2-5 TRBV5-4 - - CASSSKTIQQETQYF TGTGCCAGCAGCTCGAAAACTATACAACAAGAGACCCAGTACTTC
TRBJ2-3 TRBV6-6 - - CASTGPSGGGTDTQYF TGTGCCAGCACCGGACCTAGCGGAGGGGGGACAGATACGCAGTATTTT
TRBJ2-1 TRBV21-1 - - CARGARGHNEQFF TGTGCCAGAGGAGCCAGGGGGCACAATGAGCAGTTCTTC
TRBJ2-7 TRBV29-1 - - CSVARQTPYEQYF TGCAGCGTTGCGCGACAGACCCCTTACGAGCAGTACTTC
TRBJ2-7 TRBV18 - TRBD1 CASSLFPGQGEDEQYF TGTGCCAGCTCACTTTTTCCGGGACAGGGGGAGGACGAGCAGTACTTC
TRBJ2-3 TRBV6-2/TRBV6-3 once - CASSVRPDTQYF TGTGCCAGCAGCGTGAGGCCAGATACGCAGTATTTT
TRBJ2-1 TRBV7-3 few TRBD2 CASSSQGTSGRAYNEQFF TGTGCCAGCAGCTCCCAAGGGACTAGCGGGAGGGCCTACAATGAGCAGTTCTTC
TRBJ2-5 TRBV6-6 - TRBD1 CASSTDRGQETQYF TGTGCCAGCAGCACGGACAGGGGACAAGAGACCCAGTACTTC
TRBJ2-3 TRBV7-9 - - CASSGLTDTQYF TGTGCCAGCAGCGGTCTAACAGATACGCAGTATTTT
TRBJ2-5 TRBV28 - TRBD2 CASSSGLLAGQETQYF TGTGCCAGCAGTTCCGGACTACTAGCGGGGCAAGAGACCCAGTACTTC
TRBJ2-1 TRBV7-9 - TRBD2 CGVIAGVNEQFF TGTGGGGTCATAGCGGGAGTAAATGAGCAGTTCTTC
TRBJ2-1 TRBV7-2 - - CASSLAVASGYNEQFF TGTGCCAGCAGCTTAGCGGTAGCATCGGGGTACAATGAGCAGTTCTTC
TRBJ2-7 TRBV28 - TRBD2 CASTVGSGSYEQYF TGTGCCAGCACCGTTGGGAGCGGGAGTTACGAGCAGTACTTC
TRBJ1-6 TRBV6-1 - TRBD1 CASSDRGNASPLHF TGTGCCAGCAGTGACAGGGGGAATGCGTCACCCCTCCACTTT
TRBJ1-1 TRBV5-1 - - CASSEQGGNTEAFF TGCGCCAGCAGTGAACAGGGCGGCAACACTGAAGCTTTCTTT
TRBJ1-2 TRBV30 - - CAWSNQINYGYTF TGTGCCTGGAGTAACCAGATTAACTATGGCTACACCTTC
TRBJ2-5 TRBV7-6 - - CAVSKGPRETQYF TGTGCCGTATCGAAGGGGCCCAGGGAGACCCAGTACTTC
TRBJ1-3 TRBV19 - - CASRGGQGSGNTIYF TGTGCCAGTAGGGGTGGCCAGGGATCTGGAAACACCATATATTTT